This T cell receptor beta chain was identified during a study of neurological immune-mediated disorders. Broader study findings: When the repertoires were sorted by phylogenetic grouping, those of 18 of 34 multiple sclerosis patients ended up in one related-CDR3 cluster, a possible signature.

Germline V gene sequence: CDR1 PRHDT, CDR2 FYEKMQ (reference sequence). The CDR3 sequence is 17 residues long. V gave up 0 bases and J gave up 0 bases, with 14 bases separating them. Unsorted libraries were generated from 2 million PBMCs. These cells had been stored in RNAlater at -80 C. MiXCR was run by TCRdb on the 5' RACE reads, yielding one entry per CDR3 protein. The table includes about 65,000 distinct CDR3 sequences, 4.1% detected once. This clonotype was observed many times. Its cognate antigen is unknown. The source of this sequence is a man between 50 and 59 years old with multiple sclerosis. Input material: PBMCs. The chain recombines TRBV13 with TRBJ1-1; possible D gene TRBD1, 5 bases. Here the CDR3 DNA reads TGTGCCAGCAGCTTAGGGGCATTCAGGGACCTGAACACTGAAGCTTTCTTT. Protein product: CASSLGAFRDLNTEAFF.